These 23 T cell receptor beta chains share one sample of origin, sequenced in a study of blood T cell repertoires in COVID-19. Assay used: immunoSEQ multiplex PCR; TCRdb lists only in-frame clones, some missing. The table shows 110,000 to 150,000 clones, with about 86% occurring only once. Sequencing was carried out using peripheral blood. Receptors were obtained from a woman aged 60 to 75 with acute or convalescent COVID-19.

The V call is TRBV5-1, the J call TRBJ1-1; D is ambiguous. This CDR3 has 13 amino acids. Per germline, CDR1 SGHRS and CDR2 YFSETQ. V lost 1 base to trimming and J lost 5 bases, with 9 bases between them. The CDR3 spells CASSLYTITEAFF. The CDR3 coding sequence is TGCGCCAGCAGCTTGTACACGATTACTGAAGCTTTCTTT.

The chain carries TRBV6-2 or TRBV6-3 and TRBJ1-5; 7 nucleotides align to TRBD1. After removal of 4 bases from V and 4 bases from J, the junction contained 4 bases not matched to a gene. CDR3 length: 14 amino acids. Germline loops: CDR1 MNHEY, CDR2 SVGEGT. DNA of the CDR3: TGTGCCAGCAGTTGGTCACAGGGGAATCAGCCCCAGCATTTT. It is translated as CASSWSQGNQPQHF.

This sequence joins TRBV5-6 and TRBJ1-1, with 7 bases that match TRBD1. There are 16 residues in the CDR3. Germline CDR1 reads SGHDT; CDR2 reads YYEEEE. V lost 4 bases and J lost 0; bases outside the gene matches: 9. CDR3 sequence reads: CASSLRTGLLNTEAFF. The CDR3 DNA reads TGTGCCAGCAGCCTACGGACAGGACTGTTGAACACTGAAGCTTTCTTT.

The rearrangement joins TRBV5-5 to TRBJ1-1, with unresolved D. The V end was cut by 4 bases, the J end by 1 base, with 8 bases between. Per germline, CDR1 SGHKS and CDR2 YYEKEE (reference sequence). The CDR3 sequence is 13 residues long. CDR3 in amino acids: CASSLRGNTEAFF. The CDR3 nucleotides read TGTGCCAGCAGCCTTAGAGGGAACACTGAAGCTTTCTTT.

The CDR3 region has the DNA TGTGCCAGCAGCGTAGACAGTCAACGTGAAAAACTGTTTTTT. It codes for CASSVDSQREKLFF. V gene TRBV9 combines with J gene TRBJ1-4, with D uncertain. Germline CDR1 SGDLS, CDR2 YYNGEE. V gave up 0 bases and J gave up 7 bases, with 10 bases separating them. This CDR3 comprises 14 residues. Using reference TRBV9 and TRBJ1-4 for the parts outside the CDR3, the full variable domain is DSGVTQTPKHLITATGQRVTLRCSPRSGDLSVYWYQQSLDQGLQFLIQYYNGEERAKGNILERFSAQQFPDLHSELNLSSLELGDSALYFCASSVDSQREKLFFGSGTQLSVL.

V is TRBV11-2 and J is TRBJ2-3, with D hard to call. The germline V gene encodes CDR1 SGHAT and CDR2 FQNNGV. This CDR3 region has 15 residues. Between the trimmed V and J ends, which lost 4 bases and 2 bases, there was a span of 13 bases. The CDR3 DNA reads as TGTGCCAGCAGCTCCACGCGCCCTATCACAGATACGCAGTATTTT. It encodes CASSSTRPITDTQYF.

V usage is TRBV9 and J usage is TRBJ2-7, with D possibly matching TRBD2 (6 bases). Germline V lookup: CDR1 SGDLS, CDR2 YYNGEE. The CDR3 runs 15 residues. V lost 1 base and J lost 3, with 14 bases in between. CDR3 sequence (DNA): TGTGCCAGCAGCGTAAACTCCCGGGGGTTCTACGAGCAGTACTTC. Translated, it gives CASSVNSRGFYEQYF.

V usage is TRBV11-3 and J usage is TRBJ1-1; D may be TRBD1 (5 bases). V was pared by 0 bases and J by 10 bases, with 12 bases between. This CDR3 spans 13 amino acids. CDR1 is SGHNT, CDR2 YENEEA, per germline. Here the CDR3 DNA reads TGTGCCAGCAGCTTAGATCCCATTCAGGGAGCTTTCTTT. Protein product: CASSLDPIQGAFF.

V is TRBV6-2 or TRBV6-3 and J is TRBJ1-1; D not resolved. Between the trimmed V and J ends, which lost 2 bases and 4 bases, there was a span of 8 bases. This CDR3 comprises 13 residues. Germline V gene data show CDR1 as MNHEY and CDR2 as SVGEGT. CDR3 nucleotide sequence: TGTGCCAGCAGTTACACTGGTGGCACTGAAGCTTTCTTT. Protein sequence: CASSYTGGTEAFF.

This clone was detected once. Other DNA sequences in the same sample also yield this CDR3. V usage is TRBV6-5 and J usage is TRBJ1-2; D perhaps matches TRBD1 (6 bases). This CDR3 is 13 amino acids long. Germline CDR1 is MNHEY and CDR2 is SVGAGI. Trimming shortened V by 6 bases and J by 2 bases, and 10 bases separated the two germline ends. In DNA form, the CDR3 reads TGTGCCAGCAGAACGGGGGGCAACTATGGCTACACCTTC. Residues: CASRTGGNYGYTF.

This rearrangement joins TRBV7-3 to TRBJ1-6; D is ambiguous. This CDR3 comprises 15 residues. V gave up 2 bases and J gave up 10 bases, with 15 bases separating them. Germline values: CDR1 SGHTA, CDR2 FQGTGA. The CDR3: CASSLDRGVTSPLHF. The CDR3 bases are TGTGCCAGCAGCTTAGATCGGGGTGTCACATCACCCCTCCACTTT.

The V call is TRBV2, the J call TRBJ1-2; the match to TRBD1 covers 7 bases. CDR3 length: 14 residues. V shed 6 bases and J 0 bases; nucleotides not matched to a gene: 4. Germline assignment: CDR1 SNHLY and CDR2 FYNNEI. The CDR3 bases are TGTGCCAGCAGCCCGGGACAGACTAACTATGGCTACACCTTC. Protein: CASSPGQTNYGYTF. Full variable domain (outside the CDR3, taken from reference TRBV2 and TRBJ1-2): EPEVTQTPSHQVTQMGQEVILRCVPISNHLYFYWYRQILGQKVEFLVSFYNNEISEKSEIFDDQFSVERPDGSNFTLKIRSTKLEDSAMYFCASSPGQTNYGYTFGSGTRLTVV.

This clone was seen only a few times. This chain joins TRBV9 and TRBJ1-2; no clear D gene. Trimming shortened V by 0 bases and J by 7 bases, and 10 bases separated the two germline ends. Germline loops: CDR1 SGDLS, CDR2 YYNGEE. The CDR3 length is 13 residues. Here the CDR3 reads CASSVVGVCGYTF. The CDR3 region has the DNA TGTGCCAGCAGCGTAGTCGGGGTATGTGGCTACACCTTC. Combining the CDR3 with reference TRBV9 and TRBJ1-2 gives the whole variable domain DSGVTQTPKHLITATGQRVTLRCSPRSGDLSVYWYQQSLDQGLQFLIQYYNGEERAKGNILERFSAQQFPDLHSELNLSSLELGDSALYFCASSVVGVCGYTFGSGTRLTVV.

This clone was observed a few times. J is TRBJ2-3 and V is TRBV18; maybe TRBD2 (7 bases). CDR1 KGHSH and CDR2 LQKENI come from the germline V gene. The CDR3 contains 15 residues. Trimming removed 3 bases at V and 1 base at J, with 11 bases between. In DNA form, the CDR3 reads TGTGCCAGCTCACCTTCGCGGGGGCGCACAGATACGCAGTATTTT. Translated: CASSPSRGRTDTQYF.

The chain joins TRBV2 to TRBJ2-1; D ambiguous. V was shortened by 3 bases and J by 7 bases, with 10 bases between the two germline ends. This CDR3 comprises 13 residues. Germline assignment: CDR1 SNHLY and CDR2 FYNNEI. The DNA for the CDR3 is TGTGCCAGCAGTGACGGCAGGCTAAATGAGCAGTTCTTC. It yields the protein CASSDGRLNEQFF.

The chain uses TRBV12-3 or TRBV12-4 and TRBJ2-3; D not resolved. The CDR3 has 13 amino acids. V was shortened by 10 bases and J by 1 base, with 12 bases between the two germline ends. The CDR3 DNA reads TGTGCCACCCTCGTTTTAGGCACAGATACGCAGTATTTT. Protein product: CATLVLGTDTQYF.

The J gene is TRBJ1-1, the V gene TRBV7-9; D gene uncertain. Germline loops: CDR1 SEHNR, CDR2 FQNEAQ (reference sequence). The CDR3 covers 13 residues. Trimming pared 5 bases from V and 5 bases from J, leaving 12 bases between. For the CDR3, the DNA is TGTGCCAGCAGCCCCCTCCCGGGAACTGAAGCTTTCTTT. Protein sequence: CASSPLPGTEAFF. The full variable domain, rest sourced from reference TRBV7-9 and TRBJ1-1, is DTGVSQNPRHKITKRGQNVTFRCDPISEHNRLYWYRQTLGQGPEFLTYFQNEAQLEKSRLLSDRFSAERPKGSFSTLEIQRTEQGDSAMYLCASSPLPGTEAFFGQGTRLTVV.

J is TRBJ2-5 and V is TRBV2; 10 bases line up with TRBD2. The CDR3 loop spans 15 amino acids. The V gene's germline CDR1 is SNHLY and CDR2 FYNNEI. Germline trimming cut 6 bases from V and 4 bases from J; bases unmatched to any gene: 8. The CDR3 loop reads CASSERGGELETQYF. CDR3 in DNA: TGTGCCAGCAGCGAGCGGGGGGGCGAGTTAGAGACCCAGTACTTC.

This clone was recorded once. For the CDR3, the DNA is TGTGCCAGCAGTTTCGGGCTAGCGATCGATACGCAGTATTTT. It encodes CASSFGLAIDTQYF. This chain uses TRBV27 with TRBJ2-3, with D possibly matching TRBD2 (6 bases). The V gene lost 3 bases and the J gene lost 6 bases, with 13 bases spanning the gap. Germline assignment: CDR1 MNHEY and CDR2 SMNVEV (reference sequence). The CDR3 is 14 amino acids.

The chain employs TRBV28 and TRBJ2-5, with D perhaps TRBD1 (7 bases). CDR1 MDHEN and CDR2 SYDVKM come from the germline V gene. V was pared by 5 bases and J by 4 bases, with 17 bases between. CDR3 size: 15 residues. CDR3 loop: CASSRSGGLTETQYF. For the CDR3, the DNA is TGTGCCAGCAGTAGGTCAGGGGGACTCACAGAGACCCAGTACTTC. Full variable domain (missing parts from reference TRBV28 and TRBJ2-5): DVKVTQSSRYLVKRTGEKVFLECVQDMDHENMFWYRQDPGLGLRLIYFSYDVKMKEKGDIPEGYSVSREKKERFSLILESASTNQTSMYLCASSRSGGLTETQYFGPGTRLLVL.

The CDR3 DNA is TGTGCCAGCAGCCAAGCAGACGCGGGCGCGGCAGATACGCAGTATTTT. Amino acid sequence: CASSQADAGAADTQYF. The V and J genes are TRBV3-1 (or the pseudogene TRBV3-2) and TRBJ2-3; tentative D call: TRBD2 (5 bases). The CDR3 has 16 residues. The V end was cut by 1 base, the J end by 4 bases, with 15 bases between. Germline V lookup: CDR1 LGHDT, CDR2 YNNKEL (reference sequence).

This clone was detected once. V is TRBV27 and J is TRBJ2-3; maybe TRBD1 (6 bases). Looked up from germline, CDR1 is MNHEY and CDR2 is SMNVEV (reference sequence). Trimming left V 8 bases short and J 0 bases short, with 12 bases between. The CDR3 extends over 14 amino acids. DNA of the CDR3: TGTGCCAGCCAAGGGACACCCAGCACAGATACGCAGTATTTT. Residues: CASQGTPSTDTQYF.

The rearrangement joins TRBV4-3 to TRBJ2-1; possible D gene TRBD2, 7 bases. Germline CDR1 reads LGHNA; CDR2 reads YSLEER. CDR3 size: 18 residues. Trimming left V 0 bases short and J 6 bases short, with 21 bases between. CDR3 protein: CASSQEGAGAAFTNEQFF. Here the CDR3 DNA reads TGCGCCAGCAGCCAAGAAGGGGCGGGGGCGGCTTTTACCAATGAGCAGTTCTTC.